This TCR beta chain was recovered during a study of blood T cell repertoires in COVID-19. CDR3 length equals 13 residues. With 6 bases removed from V and 6 bases from J, the gap between germline ends came to 12 bases. Germline CDR1 LGHDT, CDR2 YNNKEL (reference sequence). Only in-frame clones appear in the TCRdb table, and some are missing; sequencing was by immunoSEQ multiplex PCR. Of more than 200,000 clones in the sample, approximately 78% were seen once. The sequenced sample consisted of peripheral blood. This TCR was recovered from a woman older than 75 with COVID-19, enrolled during active disease. The chain employs TRBV3-1 (or the pseudogene TRBV3-2) and TRBJ2-1, with D perhaps matching TRBD1 (6 bases). The CDR3 region has the DNA TGTGCCAGCAGTCTACAGGGTGGCAATGAGCAGTTCTTC. Translation: CASSLQGGNEQFF.